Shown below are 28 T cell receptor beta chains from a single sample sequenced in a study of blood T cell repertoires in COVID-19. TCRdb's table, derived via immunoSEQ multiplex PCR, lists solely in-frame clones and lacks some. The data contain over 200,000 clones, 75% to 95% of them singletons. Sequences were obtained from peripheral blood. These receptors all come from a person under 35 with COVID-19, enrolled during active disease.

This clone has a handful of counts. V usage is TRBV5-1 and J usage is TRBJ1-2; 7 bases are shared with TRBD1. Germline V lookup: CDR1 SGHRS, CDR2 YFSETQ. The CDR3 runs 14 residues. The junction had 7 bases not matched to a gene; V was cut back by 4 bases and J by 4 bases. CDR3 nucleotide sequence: TGCGCCAGCAGCGCTGACAGGGTCCTCTATGGCTACACCTTC. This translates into CASSADRVLYGYTF. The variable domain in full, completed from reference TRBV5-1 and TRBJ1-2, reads KAGVTQTPRYLIKTRGQQVTLSCSPISGHRSVSWYQQTPGQGLQFLFEYFSETQRNKGNFPGRFSGRQFSNSRSEMNVSTLELGDSALYLCASSADRVLYGYTFGSGTRLTVV.

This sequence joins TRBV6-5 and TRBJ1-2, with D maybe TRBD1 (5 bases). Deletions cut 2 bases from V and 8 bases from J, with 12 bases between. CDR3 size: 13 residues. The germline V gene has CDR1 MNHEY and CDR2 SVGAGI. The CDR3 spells CASSYKGKGGYTF. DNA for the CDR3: TGTGCCAGCAGTTACAAGGGGAAGGGAGGCTACACCTTC.

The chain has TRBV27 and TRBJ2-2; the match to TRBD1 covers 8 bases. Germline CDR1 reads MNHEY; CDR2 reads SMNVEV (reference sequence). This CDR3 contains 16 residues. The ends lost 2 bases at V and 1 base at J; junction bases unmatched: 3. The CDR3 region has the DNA TGTGCCAGCAGTTTAACTGGACAGGGGAACACCGGGGAGCTGTTTTTT. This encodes CASSLTGQGNTGELFF.

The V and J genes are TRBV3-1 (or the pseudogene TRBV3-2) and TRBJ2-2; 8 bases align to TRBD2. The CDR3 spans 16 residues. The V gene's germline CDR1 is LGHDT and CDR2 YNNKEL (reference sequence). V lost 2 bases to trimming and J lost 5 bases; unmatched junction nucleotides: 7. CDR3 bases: TGTGCCAGCAGCCAACGAGCGGGAGTCCGGACCGGGGAGCTGTTTTTT. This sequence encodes CASSQRAGVRTGELFF.

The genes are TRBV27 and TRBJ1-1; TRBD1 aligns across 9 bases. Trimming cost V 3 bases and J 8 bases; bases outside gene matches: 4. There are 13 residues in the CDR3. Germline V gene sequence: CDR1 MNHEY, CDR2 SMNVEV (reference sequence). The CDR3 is CASSFLGQGEAFF. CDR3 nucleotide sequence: TGTGCCAGCAGTTTTCTGGGACAGGGCGAAGCTTTCTTT.

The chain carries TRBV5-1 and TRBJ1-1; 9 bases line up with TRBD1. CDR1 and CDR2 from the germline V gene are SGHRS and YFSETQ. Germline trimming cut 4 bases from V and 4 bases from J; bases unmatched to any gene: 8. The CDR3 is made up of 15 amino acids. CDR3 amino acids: CASSPATGGITEAFF. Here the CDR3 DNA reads TGCGCCAGCAGCCCAGCGACAGGGGGGATCACTGAAGCTTTCTTT.

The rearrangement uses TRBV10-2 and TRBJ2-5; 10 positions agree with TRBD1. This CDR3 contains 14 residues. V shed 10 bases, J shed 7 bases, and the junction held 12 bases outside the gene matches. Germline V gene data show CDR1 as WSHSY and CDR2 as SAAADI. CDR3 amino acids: CATLSDRGWGTQYF. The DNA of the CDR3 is TGCGCCACCCTATCGGACAGGGGGTGGGGGACCCAGTACTTC.

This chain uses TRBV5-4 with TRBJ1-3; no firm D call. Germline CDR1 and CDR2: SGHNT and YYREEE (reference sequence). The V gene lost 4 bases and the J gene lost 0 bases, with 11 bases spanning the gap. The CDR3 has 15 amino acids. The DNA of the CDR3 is TGTGCCAGCAGCGAGGTAACGGACTCTGGAAACACCATATATTTT. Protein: CASSEVTDSGNTIYF. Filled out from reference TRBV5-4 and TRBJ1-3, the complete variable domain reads ETGVTQSPTHLIKTRGQQVTLRCSSQSGHNTVSWYQQALGQGPQFIFQYYREEENGRGNFPPRFSGLQFPNYSSELNVNALELDDSALYLCASSEVTDSGNTIYFGEGSWLTVV.

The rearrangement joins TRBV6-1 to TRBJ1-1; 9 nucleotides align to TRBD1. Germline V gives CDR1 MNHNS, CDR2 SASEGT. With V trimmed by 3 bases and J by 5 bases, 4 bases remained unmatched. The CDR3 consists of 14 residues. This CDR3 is CASSEDRGGTEAFF. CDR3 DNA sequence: TGTGCCAGCAGTGAGGACAGGGGCGGGACTGAAGCTTTCTTT.

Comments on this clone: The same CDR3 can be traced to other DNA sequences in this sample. The CDR3 region has the DNA TGTGCCAGCAGTCAAAACTATGGCTACACCTTC. It yields the protein CASSQNYGYTF. V is TRBV2 and J is TRBJ1-2; D not certain. V lost 5 bases to trimming and J lost 2 bases, with 3 bases between them. Per the germline V gene, CDR1 is SNHLY and CDR2 is FYNNEI. The CDR3 is made up of 11 amino acids.

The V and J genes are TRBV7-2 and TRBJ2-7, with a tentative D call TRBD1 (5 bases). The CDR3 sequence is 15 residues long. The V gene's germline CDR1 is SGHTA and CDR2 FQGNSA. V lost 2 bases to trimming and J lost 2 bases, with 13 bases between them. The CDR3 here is CASSLQGHQTYEQYF. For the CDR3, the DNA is TGTGCCAGCAGCTTACAGGGCCACCAAACCTACGAGCAGTACTTC.

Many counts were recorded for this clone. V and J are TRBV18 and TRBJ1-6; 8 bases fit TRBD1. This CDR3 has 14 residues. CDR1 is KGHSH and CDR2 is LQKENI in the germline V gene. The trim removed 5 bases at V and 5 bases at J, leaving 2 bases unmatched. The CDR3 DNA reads TGTGCCAGCTCAGTGACAGGGGATAATTCACCCCTCCACTTT. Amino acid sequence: CASSVTGDNSPLHF.

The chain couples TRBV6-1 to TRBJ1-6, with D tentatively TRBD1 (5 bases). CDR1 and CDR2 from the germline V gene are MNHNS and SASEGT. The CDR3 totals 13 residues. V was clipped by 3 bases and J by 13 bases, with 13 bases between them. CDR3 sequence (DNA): TGTGCCAGCAGTGAGGCCATAGGGGTCCCCCTCCACTTT. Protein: CASSEAIGVPLHF.

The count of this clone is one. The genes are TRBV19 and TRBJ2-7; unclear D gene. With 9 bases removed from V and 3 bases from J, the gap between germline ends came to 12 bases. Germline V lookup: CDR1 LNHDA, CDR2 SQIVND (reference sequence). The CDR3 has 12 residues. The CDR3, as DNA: TGTGCCAGCGCAAGAGGCTACTACGAGCAGTACTTC. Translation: CASARGYYEQYF.

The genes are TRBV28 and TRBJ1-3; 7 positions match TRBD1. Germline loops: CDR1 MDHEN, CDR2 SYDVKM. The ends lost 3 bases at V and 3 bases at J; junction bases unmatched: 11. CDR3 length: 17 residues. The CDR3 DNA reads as TGTGCCAGCAGTTTGGGGACAGCCTTAAGAGGTGGAAACACCATATATTTT. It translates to CASSLGTALRGGNTIYF.

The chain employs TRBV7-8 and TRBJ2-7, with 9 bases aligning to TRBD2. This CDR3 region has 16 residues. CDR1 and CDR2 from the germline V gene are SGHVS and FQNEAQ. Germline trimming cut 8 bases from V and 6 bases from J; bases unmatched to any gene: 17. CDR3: CASRKGPSGTPGEQYF. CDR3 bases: TGTGCCAGCCGAAAAGGGCCTAGCGGGACCCCCGGCGAGCAGTACTTC.

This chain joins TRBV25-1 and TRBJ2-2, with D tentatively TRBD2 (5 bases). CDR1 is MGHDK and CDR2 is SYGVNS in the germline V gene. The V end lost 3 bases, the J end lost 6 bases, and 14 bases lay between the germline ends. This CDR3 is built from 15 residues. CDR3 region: CASSDMRVSPGELFF. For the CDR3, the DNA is TGTGCCAGCAGTGATATGAGGGTATCCCCCGGGGAGCTGTTTTTT.

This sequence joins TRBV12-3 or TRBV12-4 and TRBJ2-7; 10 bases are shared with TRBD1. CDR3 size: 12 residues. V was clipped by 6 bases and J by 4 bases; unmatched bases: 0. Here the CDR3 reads CASRDRGYEQYF. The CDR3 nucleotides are TGTGCCAGCAGGGACAGGGGGTACGAGCAGTACTTC.

This CDR3 is CASSLGARVSGNTIYF. The CDR3 DNA reads TGTGCCAGCAGCTTAGGGGCTCGGGTCTCTGGAAACACCATATATTTT. The chain is built from TRBV13 and TRBJ1-3, with D unclear. Germline V gives CDR1 PRHDT, CDR2 FYEKMQ (reference sequence). The CDR3 has 16 amino acids. V was trimmed by 0 bases and J by 0 bases, leaving 9 bases between them.

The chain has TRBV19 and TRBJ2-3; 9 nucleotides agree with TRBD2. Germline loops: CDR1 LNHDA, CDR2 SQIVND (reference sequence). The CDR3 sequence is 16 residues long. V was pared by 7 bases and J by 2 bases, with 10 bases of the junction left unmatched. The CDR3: CASTLSTSGATDTQYF. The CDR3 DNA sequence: TGTGCCAGTACCTTATCGACTAGCGGAGCCACAGATACGCAGTATTTT.

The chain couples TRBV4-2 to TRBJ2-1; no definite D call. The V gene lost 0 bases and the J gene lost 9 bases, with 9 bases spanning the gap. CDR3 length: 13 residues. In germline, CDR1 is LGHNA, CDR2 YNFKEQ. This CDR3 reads CASSQDEIGEQFF. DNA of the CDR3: TGTGCCAGCAGCCAAGACGAGATTGGTGAGCAGTTCTTC.

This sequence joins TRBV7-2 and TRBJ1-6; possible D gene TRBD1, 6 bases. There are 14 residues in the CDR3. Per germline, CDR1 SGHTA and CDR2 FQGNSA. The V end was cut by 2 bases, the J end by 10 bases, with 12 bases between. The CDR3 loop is CASSLYGQGSPLHF. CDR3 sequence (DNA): TGTGCCAGCAGCTTATATGGGCAGGGGTCACCCCTCCACTTT.

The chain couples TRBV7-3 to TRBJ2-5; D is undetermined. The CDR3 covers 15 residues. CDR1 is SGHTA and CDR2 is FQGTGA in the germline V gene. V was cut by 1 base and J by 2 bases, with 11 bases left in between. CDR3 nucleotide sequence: TGTGCCAGCAGCTTAATGTCGGGTCGGCAAGAGACCCAGTACTTC. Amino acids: CASSLMSGRQETQYF. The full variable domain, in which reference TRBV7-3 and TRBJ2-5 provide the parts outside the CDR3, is GAGVSQTPSNKVTEKGKYVELRCDPISGHTALYWYRQSLGQGPEFLIYFQGTGAADDSGLPNDRFFAVRPEGSVSTLKIQRTERGDSAVYLCASSLMSGRQETQYFGPGTRLLVL.

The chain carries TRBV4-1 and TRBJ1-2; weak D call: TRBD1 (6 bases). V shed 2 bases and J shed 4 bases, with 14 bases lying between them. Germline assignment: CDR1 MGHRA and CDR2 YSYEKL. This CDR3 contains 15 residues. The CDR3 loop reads CASSQISTGFYGYTF. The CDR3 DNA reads TGCGCCAGCAGCCAAATCAGTACAGGGTTCTATGGCTACACCTTC.

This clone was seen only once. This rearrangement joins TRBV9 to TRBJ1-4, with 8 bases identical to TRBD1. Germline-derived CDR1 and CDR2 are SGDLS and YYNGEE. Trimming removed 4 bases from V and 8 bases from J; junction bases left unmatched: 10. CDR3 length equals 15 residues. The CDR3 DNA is TGTGCCAGCAGCATTTCAGGGGGCGAGTCGGAAAAACTGTTTTTT. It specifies CASSISGGESEKLFF.

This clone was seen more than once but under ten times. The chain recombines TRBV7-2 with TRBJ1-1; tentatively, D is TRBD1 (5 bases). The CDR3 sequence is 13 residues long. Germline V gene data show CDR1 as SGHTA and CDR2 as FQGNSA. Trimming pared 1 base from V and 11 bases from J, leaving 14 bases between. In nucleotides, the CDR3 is TGTGCCAGCAGCTTAGGGGGCCTGTTCGGTGCTTTCTTT. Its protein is CASSLGGLFGAFF.

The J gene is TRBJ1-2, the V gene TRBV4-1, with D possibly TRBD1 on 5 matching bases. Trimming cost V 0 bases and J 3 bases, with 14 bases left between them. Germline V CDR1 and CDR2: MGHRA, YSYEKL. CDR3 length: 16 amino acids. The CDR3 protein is CASSQEASRVDYGYTF. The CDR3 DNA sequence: TGCGCCAGCAGCCAAGAAGCGAGCAGGGTGGACTATGGCTACACCTTC.

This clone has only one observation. The DNA of the CDR3 is TGTGCCAGCACCTTGGACAGGGCCACCGGGGAGCTGTTTTTT. Translated, it gives CASTLDRATGELFF. The chain links TRBV6-5 to TRBJ2-2; 8 bases agree with TRBD1. This CDR3 contains 14 residues. In germline, CDR1 is MNHEY, CDR2 SVGAGI. The V gene end was trimmed by 7 bases and the J gene end by 4 bases; junction bases not matched to a gene: 5.